This is a list of T cell receptor beta chains from one sample in a study of T cells after yellow fever vaccination. TCRdb reprocessed the 5' RACE reads with MiXCR, giving one entry per CDR3 protein. The repertoire consists of about 52,000 distinct CDR3 sequences, with around 7% occurring once and the leading ten covering 20% to 25%. This specimen was CD8+ T cells not binding an NS4B(214-222) dextramer, sorted from PBMCs, taken 45 days after the first yellow fever vaccination. Receptor source: a man between 18 and 35 years old who received the YFV17D yellow fever vaccine. Each CDR3 is given with its conserved first and last residue. The D gene is left open where the match is weak. Size is omitted from some rows. Given values are once, few, many or a class for expanded clones.

J gene: TRBJ2-7; clone size: many; V gene: TRBV15; D gene: -; CDR3 protein: CATSRGQRTYEQYF; CDR3 DNA: TGTGCCACCAGCAGAGGACAGAGAACCTACGAGCAGTACTTC
J gene: TRBJ2-5; clone size: -; V gene: TRBV20-1; D gene: -; CDR3 protein: CSAIPQYF; CDR3 DNA: TGCAGTGCTATCCCCCAGTACTTC
J gene: TRBJ1-2; clone size: -; V gene: TRBV5-5; D gene: -; CDR3 protein: CASSGGGYGYTF; CDR3 DNA: TGTGCCAGCAGTGGAGGGGGCTATGGCTACACCTTC
J gene: TRBJ1-1; clone size: many; V gene: TRBV25-1; D gene: -; CDR3 protein: CASSEIVTEAFF; CDR3 DNA: TGTGCCAGCAGTGAGATAGTCACTGAAGCTTTCTTT
J gene: TRBJ2-7; clone size: few; V gene: TRBV29-1; D gene: TRBD2; CDR3 protein: CSAELAGGLGSYEQYF; CDR3 DNA: TGCAGCGCCGAGCTAGCGGGGGGGCTCGGGTCCTACGAGCAGTACTTC
J gene: TRBJ2-1; clone size: many; V gene: TRBV12-3/TRBV12-4; D gene: -; CDR3 protein: CASTWNNEQFF; CDR3 DNA: TGTGCCAGCACCTGGAACAATGAGCAGTTCTTC
J gene: TRBJ2-7; clone size: -; V gene: TRBV4-2; D gene: -; CDR3 protein: CASSQDLEQGVYEQYF; CDR3 DNA: TGTGCCAGCAGCCAAGATCTAGAACAGGGTGTCTACGAGCAGTACTTC
J gene: TRBJ1-2; clone size: -; V gene: TRBV4-1; D gene: -; CDR3 protein: CASSRLLEGGYTF; CDR3 DNA: TGCGCCAGCAGCCGCCTGTTGGAAGGCGGCTACACCTTC
J gene: TRBJ2-1; clone size: few; V gene: TRBV20-1; D gene: -; CDR3 protein: CSACTGSSYNEQFF; CDR3 DNA: TGCAGTGCTTGCACTGGTAGCTCCTACAATGAGCAGTTCTTC
J gene: TRBJ2-7; clone size: few; V gene: TRBV4-1; D gene: -; CDR3 protein: CASSQDLHPSYEQYF; CDR3 DNA: TGCGCCAGCAGCCAAGATCTACACCCCTCCTACGAGCAGTACTTC
J gene: TRBJ1-2; clone size: many; V gene: TRBV7-2; D gene: TRBD1; CDR3 protein: CASSSGQALYGYTF; CDR3 DNA: TGTGCCAGCAGCTCCGGACAGGCCCTCTATGGCTACACCTTC
J gene: TRBJ2-5; clone size: -; V gene: TRBV7-2; D gene: -; CDR3 protein: CASSPPSRETQYF; CDR3 DNA: TGTGCCAGCAGCCCACCATCTAGGGAGACCCAGTACTTC
J gene: TRBJ2-1; clone size: few; V gene: TRBV12-3/TRBV12-4; D gene: TRBD2; CDR3 protein: CASSGLAGALHTYNEQFF; CDR3 DNA: TGTGCCAGCAGCGGACTAGCGGGGGCCTTACACACCTACAATGAGCAGTTCTTC
J gene: TRBJ2-7; clone size: few; V gene: TRBV12-3/TRBV12-4; D gene: -; CDR3 protein: CASSPGQGPYEQYF; CDR3 DNA: TGTGCCAGCAGCCCCGGGCAGGGCCCCTACGAGCAGTACTTC